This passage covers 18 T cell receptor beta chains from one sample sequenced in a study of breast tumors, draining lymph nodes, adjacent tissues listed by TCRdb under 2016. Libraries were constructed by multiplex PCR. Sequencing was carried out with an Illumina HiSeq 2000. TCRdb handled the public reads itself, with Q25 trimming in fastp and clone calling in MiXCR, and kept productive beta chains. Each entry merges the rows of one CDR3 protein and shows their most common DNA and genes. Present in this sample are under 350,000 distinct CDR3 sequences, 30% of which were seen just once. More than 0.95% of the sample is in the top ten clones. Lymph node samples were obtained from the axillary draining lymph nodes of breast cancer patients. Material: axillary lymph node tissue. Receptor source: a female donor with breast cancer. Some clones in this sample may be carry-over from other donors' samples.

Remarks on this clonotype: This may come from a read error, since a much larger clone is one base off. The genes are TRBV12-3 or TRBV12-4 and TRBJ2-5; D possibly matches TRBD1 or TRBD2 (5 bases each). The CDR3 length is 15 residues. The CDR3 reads CASGFWGVGVETQYF. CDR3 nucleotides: TGTGCCAGCGGTTTTTGGGGAGTGGGGGTAGAGACCCAGTACTTC.

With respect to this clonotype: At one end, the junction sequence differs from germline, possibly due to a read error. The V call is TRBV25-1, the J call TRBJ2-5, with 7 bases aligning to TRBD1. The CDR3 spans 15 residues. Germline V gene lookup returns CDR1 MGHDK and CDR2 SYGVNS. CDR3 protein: CASSECEGARETRYF. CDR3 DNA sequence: TGTGCCAGCAGTGAATGTGAGGGGGCAAGGGAGACCCGGTACTTC.

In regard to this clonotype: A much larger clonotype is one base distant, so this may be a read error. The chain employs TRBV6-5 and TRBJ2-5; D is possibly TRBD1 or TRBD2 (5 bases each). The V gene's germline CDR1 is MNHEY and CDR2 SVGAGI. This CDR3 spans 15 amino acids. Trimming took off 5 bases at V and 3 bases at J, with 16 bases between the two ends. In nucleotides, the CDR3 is TGTGCCAGCAGTGGAATGGGACGAGCGGAAGAGACCCAGTACTTC. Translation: CASSGMGRAEETQYF.

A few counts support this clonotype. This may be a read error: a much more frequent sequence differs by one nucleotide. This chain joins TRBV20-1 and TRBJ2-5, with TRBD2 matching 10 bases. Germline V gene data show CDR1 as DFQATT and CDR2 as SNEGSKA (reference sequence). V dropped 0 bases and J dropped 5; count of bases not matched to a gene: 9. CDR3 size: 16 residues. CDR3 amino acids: CSARDSSAGGWETQYF. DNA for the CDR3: TGCAGTGCTAGAGATTCGTCAGCGGGAGGGTGGGAGACCCAGTACTTC.

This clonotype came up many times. CDR3 DNA sequence: TGTGCCACCAGTGATCGGACAGGGGTCCGGCCCCAGCATTTT. Its protein is CATSDRTGVRPQHF. This chain connects TRBV24-1 to TRBJ1-5, with TRBD1 matching over 9 bases. There are 14 residues in the CDR3. J lost 9 bases, V lost 3 bases, and 5 bases had no gene match. Germline V CDR1 and CDR2: KGHDR, SFDVKD.

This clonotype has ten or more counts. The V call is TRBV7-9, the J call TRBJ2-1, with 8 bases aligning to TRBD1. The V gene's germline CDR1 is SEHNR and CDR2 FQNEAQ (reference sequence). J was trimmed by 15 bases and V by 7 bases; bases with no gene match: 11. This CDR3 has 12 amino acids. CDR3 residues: CASTLGQGESFF. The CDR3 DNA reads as TGTGCCAGCACCCTCGGACAGGGTGAGTCGTTCTTC.

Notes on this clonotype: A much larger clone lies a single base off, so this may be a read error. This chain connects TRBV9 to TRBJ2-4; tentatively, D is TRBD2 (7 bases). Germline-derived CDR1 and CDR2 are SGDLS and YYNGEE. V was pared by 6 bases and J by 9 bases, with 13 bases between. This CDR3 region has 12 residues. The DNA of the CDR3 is TGTGCCAGCAAGAAGGGGGGGGGCATTCAGTACTTC. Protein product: CASKKGGGIQYF.

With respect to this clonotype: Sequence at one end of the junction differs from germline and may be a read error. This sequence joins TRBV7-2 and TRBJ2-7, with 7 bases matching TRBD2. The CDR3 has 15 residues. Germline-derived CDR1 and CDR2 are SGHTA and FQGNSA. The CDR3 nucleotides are TGTGCCAGCAGCCTCAGTAGCGGGCCCTCCTACGAGCAGCACTTC. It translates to CASSLSSGPSYEQHF. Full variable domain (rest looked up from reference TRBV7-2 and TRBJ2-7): GAGVSQSPSNKVTEKGKDVELRCDPISGHTALYWYRQSLGQGLEFLIYFQGNSAPDKSGLPSDRFSAERTGGSVSTLTIQRTQQEDSAVYLCASSLSSGPSYEQHFGPGTRLTVT.

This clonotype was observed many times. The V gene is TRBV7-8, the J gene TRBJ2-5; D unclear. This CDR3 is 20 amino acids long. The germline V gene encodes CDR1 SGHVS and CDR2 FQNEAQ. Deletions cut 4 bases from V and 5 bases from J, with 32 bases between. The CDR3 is CASSSQEAGLALAVMETQYF. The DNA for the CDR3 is TGTGCCAGCAGCTCCCAAGAGGCCGGGTTGGCATTGGCCGTGATGGAGACCCAGTACTTC.

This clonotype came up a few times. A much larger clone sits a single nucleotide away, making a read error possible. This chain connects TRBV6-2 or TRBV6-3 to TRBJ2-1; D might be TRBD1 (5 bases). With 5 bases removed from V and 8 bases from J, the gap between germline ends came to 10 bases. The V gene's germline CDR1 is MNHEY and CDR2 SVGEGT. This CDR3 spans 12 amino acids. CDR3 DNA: TGTGCCAGCAGTCACCCAGGGTATGAGCAGTTCTTC. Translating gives CASSHPGYEQFF.

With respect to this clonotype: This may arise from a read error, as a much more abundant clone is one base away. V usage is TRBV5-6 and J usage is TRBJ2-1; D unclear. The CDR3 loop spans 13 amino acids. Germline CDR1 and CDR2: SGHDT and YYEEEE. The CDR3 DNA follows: TGTGCCAGCAGTGCCAGCCCCTACAATGGGCAGTTCTTC. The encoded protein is CASSASPYNGQFF. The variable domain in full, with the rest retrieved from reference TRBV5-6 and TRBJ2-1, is DAGVTQSPTHLIKTRGQQVTLRCSPKSGHDTVSWYQQALGQGPQFIFQYYEEEERQRGNFPDRFSGHQFPNYSSELNVNALLLGDSALYLCASSASPYNGQFFGPGTRLTVL.

Written as DNA, the CDR3 is TGTGCCAGCAGCCTAGAGGGGGGGGGCGGCTCACCCCTCCACTTT. Protein product: CASSLEGGGGSPLHF. This chain connects TRBV9 to TRBJ1-6; D is perhaps TRBD1 (6 bases). Germline V gene data show CDR1 as SGDLS and CDR2 as YYNGEE. CDR3 length: 15 amino acids. The V gene lost 4 bases and the J gene lost 10 bases, with 18 bases spanning the gap.

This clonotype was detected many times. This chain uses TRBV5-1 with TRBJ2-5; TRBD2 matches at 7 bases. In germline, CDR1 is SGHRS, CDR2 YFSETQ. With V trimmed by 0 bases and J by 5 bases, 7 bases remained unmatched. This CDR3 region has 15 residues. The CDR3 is CASSLGGGSTETQYF. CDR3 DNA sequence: TGCGCCAGCAGCTTGGGGGGCGGGAGTACGGAGACCCAGTACTTC.

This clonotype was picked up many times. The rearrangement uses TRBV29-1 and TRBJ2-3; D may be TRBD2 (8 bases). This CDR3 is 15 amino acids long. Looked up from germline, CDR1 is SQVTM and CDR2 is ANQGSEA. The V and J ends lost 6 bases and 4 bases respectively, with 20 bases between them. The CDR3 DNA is TGCAGCGTCAAGGGGGCGGGAGGAGGGGCAGATACGCAGTATTTT. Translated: CSVKGAGGGADTQYF.

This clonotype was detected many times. CDR3 residues: CSVVLLQEEQYF. The CDR3 nucleotides are TGCAGCGTTGTCCTCTTACAAGAGGAGCAGTACTTC. The chain couples TRBV29-1 to TRBJ2-7; D gene unclear. The CDR3 extends over 12 amino acids. The V gene lost 4 bases and the J gene lost 7 bases, with 14 bases spanning the gap. The germline CDR1 and CDR2 sequences are SQVTM and ANQGSEA.

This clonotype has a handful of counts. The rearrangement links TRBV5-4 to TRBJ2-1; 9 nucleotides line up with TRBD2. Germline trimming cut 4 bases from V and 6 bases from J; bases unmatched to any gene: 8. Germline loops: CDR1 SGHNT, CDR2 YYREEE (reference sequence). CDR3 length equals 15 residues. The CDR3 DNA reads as TGTGCCAGCAGCCTAGCGGGGAACAGTGGCAATGAGCAGTTCTTC. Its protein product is CASSLAGNSGNEQFF.

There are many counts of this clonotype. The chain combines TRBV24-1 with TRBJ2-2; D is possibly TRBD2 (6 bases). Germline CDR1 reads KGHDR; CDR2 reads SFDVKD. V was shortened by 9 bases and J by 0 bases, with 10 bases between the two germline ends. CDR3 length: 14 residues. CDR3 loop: CATGGTANTGELFF. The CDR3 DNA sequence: TGTGCCACCGGCGGGACCGCGAACACCGGGGAGCTGTTTTTT.

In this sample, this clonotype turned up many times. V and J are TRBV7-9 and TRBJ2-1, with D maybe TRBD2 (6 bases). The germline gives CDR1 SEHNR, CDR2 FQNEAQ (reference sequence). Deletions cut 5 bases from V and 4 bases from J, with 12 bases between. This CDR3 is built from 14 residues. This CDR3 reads CASSPGTWYNEQFF. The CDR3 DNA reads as TGTGCCAGCAGCCCCGGGACTTGGTACAATGAGCAGTTCTTC.